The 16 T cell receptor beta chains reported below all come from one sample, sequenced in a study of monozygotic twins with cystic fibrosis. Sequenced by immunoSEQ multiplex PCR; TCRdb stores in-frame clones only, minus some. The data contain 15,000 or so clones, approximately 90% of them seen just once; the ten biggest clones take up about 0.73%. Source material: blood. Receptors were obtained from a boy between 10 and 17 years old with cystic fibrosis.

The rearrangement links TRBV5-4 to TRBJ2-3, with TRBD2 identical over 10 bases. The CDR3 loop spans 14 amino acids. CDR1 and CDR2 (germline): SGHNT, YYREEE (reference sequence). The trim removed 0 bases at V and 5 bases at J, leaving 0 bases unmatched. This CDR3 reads CASSLASGGDTQYF. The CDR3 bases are TGTGCCAGCAGCTTGGCTAGCGGGGGAGATACGCAGTATTTT.

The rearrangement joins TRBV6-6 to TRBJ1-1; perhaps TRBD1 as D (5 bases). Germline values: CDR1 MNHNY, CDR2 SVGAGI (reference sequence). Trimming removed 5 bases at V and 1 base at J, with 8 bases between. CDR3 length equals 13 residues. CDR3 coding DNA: TGTGCCAGCAGTGGGGACCGGAACACTGAAGCTTTCTTT. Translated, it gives CASSGDRNTEAFF.

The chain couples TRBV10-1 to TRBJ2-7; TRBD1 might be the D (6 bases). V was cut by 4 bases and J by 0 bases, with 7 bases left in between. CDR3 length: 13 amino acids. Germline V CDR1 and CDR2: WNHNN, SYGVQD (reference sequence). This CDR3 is CASSAGDSYEQYF. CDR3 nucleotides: TGCGCCAGCAGTGCAGGGGACTCCTACGAGCAGTACTTC.

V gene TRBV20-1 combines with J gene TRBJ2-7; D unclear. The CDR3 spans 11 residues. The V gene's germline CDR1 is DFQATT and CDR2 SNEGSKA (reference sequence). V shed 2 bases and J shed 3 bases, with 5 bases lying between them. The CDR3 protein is CSARPSYEQYF. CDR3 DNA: TGCAGTGCTAGACCGAGCTACGAGCAGTACTTC.

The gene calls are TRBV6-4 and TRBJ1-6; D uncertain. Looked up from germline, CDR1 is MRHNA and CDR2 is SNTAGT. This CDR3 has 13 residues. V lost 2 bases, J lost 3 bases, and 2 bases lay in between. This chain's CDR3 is CASSDNYNSPLHF. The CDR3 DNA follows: TGTGCCAGCAGTGACAACTATAATTCACCCCTCCACTTT.

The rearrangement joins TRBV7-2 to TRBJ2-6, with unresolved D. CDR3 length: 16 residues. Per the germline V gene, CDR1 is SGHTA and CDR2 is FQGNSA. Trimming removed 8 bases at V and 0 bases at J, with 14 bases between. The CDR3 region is CASRKGPYSGANVLTF. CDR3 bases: TGTGCCAGCCGTAAGGGTCCCTACTCTGGGGCCAACGTCCTGACTTTC.

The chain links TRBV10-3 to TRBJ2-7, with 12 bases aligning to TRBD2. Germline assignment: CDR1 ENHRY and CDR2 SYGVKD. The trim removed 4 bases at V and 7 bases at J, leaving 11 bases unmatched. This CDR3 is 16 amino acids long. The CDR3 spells CAISGTSSGRALEQYF. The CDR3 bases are TGTGCCATCAGTGGCACCTCTAGCGGGAGGGCCTTGGAGCAGTACTTC.

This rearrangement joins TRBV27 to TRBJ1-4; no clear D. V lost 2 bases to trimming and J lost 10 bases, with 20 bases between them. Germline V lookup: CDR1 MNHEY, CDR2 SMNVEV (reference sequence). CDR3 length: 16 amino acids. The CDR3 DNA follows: TGTGCCAGCAGTTTAAGTTTCGGCGGGATGTACGGAAAACTGTTTTTT. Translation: CASSLSFGGMYGKLFF. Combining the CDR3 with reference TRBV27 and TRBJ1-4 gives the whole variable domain EAQVTQNPRYLITVTGKKLTVTCSQNMNHEYMSWYRQDPGLGLRQIYYSMNVEVTDKGDVPEGYKVSRKEKRNFPLILESPSPNQTSLYFCASSLSFGGMYGKLFFGSGTQLSVL.

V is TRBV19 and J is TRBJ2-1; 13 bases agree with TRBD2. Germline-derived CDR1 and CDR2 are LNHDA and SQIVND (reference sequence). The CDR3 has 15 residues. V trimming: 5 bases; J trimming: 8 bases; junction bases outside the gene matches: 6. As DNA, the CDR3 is TGTGCCAGTAGTCTCCGGACTAGCGGGAGCGATGAGCAGTTCTTC. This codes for CASSLRTSGSDEQFF.

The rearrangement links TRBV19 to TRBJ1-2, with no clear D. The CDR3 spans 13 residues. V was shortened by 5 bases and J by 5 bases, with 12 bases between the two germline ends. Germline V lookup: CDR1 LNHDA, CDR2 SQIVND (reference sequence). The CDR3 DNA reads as TGTGCCAGTAGTCTTGCCGGAAAATATGGCTACACCTTC. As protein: CASSLAGKYGYTF.

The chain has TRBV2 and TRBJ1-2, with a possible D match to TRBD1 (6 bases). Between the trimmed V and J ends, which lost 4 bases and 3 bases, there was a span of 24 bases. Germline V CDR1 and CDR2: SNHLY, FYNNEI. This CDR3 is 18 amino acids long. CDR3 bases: TGTGCCAGCAGTGGGCTTAACAGGGTCTCCCTGGGGTACTATGGCTACACCTTC. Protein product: CASSGLNRVSLGYYGYTF. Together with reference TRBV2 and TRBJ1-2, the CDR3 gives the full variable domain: EPEVTQTPSHQVTQMGQEVILRCVPISNHLYFYWYRQILGQKVEFLVSFYNNEISEKSEIFDDQFSVERPDGSNFTLKIRSTKLEDSAMYFCASSGLNRVSLGYYGYTFGSGTRLTVV.

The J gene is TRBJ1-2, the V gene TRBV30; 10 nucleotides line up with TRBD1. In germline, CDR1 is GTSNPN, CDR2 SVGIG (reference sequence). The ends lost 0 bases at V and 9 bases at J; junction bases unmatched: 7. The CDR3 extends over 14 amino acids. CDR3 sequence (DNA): TGTGCCTGGAGTGTAAAGGGACAGGGGTACAGCTACACCTTC. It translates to CAWSVKGQGYSYTF.

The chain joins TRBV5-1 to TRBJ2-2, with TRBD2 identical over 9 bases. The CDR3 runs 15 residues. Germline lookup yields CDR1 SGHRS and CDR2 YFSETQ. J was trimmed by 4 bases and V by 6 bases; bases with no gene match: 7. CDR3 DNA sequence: TGCGCCAGCAAGAGGGCTAGCGGGACCACCGGGGAGCTGTTTTTT. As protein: CASKRASGTTGELFF.

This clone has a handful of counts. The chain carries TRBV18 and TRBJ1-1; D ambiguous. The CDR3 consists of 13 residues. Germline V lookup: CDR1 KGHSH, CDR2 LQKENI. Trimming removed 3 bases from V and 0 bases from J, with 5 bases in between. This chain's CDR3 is CASSPPLNTEAFF. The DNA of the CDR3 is TGTGCCAGCTCACCTCCGTTGAACACTGAAGCTTTCTTT.

CDR3 region: CASSLALGGQETQYF. In nucleotides, the CDR3 is TGTGCCAGCAGCTTAGCGCTGGGGGGACAAGAGACCCAGTACTTC. This chain links TRBV7-2 with TRBJ2-5, with D tentatively TRBD2 (6 bases). V lost 0 bases and J 2 bases, leaving 10 bases between the germline ends. Germline V gene data show CDR1 as SGHTA and CDR2 as FQGNSA. This CDR3 comprises 15 residues.

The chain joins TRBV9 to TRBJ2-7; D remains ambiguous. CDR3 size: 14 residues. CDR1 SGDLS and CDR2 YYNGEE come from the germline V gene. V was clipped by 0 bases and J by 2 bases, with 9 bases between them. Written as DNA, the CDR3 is TGTGCCAGCAGCGTAGGTTCCTCGCCCTACGAGCAGTACTTC. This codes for CASSVGSSPYEQYF.